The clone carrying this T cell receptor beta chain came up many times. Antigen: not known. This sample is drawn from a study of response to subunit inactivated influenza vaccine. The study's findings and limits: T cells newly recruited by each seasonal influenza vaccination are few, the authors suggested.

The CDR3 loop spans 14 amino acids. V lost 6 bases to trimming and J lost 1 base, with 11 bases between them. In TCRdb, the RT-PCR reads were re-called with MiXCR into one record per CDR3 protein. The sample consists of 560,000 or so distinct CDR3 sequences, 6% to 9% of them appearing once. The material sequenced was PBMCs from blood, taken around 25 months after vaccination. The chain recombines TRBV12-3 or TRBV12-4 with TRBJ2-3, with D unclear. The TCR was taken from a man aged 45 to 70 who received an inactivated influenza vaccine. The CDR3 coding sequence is TGTGCCAGCAGCACAGACATACGCACAGATACGCAGTATTTT. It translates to CASSTDIRTDTQYF.